This T cell receptor (beta chain) was retrieved from a study of blood T cells in healthy people across ages. About the research overall: Template-switching capture recovered about one barcoded beta molecule per two T cells.

The CDR3 is made up of 13 amino acids. Per germline, CDR1 MNHEY and CDR2 SVGAGI. V shed 5 bases and J shed 5 bases, with 12 bases lying between them. The second PCR ran roughly 7 to 11 cycles with a sample-barcoded 5' primer and J-beta primers. A single record per CDR3 protein comes from TCRdb applying MiXCR to the 5' RACE reads. The sample comprises 750,000 to 850,000 distinct CDR3 sequences, roughly 25% of which are singletons, and approximately 3.7% rests with the top ten. This clonotype was detected a few times. The same specimen was also included in a second study, on T cells of mothers and their children. That publication notes: Sequencing returned over 10 million TCR beta CDR3 reads per mother and approximately 3 million per child.

The origin of this receptor is a boy aged 5-17 years in good health. The chain employs TRBV6-5 and TRBJ2-5, with D perhaps TRBD1 or TRBD2 (6 bases each). Sequencing was carried out using blood. CDR3 protein: CASSTPGAETQYF. The CDR3 region has the DNA TGTGCCAGCAGTACCCCGGGGGCTGAGACCCAGTACTTC.